These 12 T cell receptor beta chains were all obtained from the same sample, sequenced in a study of PD-1 blockade in classical Hodgkin lymphoma. All trial patients relapsed after autologous stem cell transplantation. The table came from immunoSEQ multiplex PCR; TCRdb's copy has only in-frame clones and leaves some out. The table has tens of thousands of clones, around 70% seen once. The specimen comprised peripheral blood mononuclear cells (PBMCs), sampled before the second cycle of nivolumab. The receptors here all came from a human donor with classical Hodgkin lymphoma.

This clone was observed a few times. The chain is built from TRBV6-5 and TRBJ2-7; 12 positions agree with TRBD2. This CDR3 has 15 residues. Germline values: CDR1 MNHEY, CDR2 SVGAGI. The trim removed 6 bases at V and 1 base at J, leaving 4 bases unmatched. This chain's CDR3 is CASSRTSGASYEQYF. The CDR3 DNA sequence: TGTGCCAGCAGCAGGACTAGCGGGGCTTCCTACGAGCAGTACTTC.

This clone was seen more than once but under ten times. This chain uses TRBV5-8 with TRBJ1-2, with 8 nucleotides matching TRBD1. V lost 4 bases, J lost 4 bases, and 3 bases stayed unmatched. Germline-derived CDR1 and CDR2 are SGHTS and YDEGEE. CDR3 length: 13 residues. CDR3 region: CASSLRGPYGYTF. CDR3 DNA: TGTGCCAGCAGCCTCAGGGGGCCCTATGGCTACACCTTC. The full variable domain, in which reference TRBV5-8 and TRBJ1-2 provide the parts outside the CDR3, is EAGVTQSPTHLIKTRGQQATLRCSPISGHTSVYWYQQALGLGLQFLLWYDEGEERNRGNFPPRFSGRQFPNYSSELNVNALELEDSALYLCASSLRGPYGYTFGSGTRLTVV.

The genes are TRBV2 and TRBJ2-1; no reliable D call. The V and J ends lost 4 bases and 12 bases respectively, with 16 bases between them. CDR3 length equals 13 residues. CDR1 is SNHLY and CDR2 is FYNNEI in the germline V gene. The CDR3 nucleotides read TGTGCCAGCAGTGCCGGGCTCGACTTGGCGCAGTTCTTC. This sequence encodes CASSAGLDLAQFF.

J is TRBJ1-4 and V is TRBV6-5; a weak D match, TRBD1 (5 bases). V was cut by 0 bases and J by 7 bases, with 12 bases left in between. Germline-derived CDR1 and CDR2 are MNHEY and SVGAGI. The CDR3 contains 15 residues. The CDR3 DNA reads TGTGCCAGCAGTTACTCGGGGTCAGGGAGTGAAAAACTGTTTTTT. Its translation: CASSYSGSGSEKLFF.

V gene TRBV2 combines with J gene TRBJ2-1; D not resolved. V was clipped by 4 bases and J by 10 bases, with 8 bases between them. Germline CDR1 and CDR2: SNHLY and FYNNEI. This CDR3 comprises 11 residues. In DNA, the CDR3 is TGTGCCAGCAGTGGGAGTAGCGAGCAGTTCTTC. This codes for CASSGSSEQFF.

This clone was picked up a small number of times. This sequence joins TRBV18 and TRBJ2-5; D assignment may be TRBD1 or TRBD2 (5 bases each). Germline-derived CDR1 and CDR2 are KGHSH and LQKENI. This CDR3 comprises 17 residues. V was clipped by 0 bases and J by 5 bases, with 19 bases between them. The CDR3 DNA reads as TGTGCCAGCTCACCACCGGATTGGGACCCCCATCGGGAGACCCAGTACTTC. Amino acids: CASSPPDWDPHRETQYF.

This chain uses TRBV19 with TRBJ1-6; no reliable D call. Germline V gives CDR1 LNHDA, CDR2 SQIVND (reference sequence). The CDR3 consists of 14 residues. Trimming stripped 6 bases from V and 6 bases from J, with 12 bases between. CDR3 sequence reads: CASRPRGSNSPLHF. CDR3 DNA: TGTGCCAGTAGACCTCGGGGATCTAATTCACCCCTCCACTTT.

The genes are TRBV7-2 and TRBJ2-2, with 13 nucleotides matching TRBD2. The CDR3 is 15 amino acids. CDR1 is SGHTA and CDR2 is FQGNSA in the germline V gene. Germline trimming cut 3 bases from V and 8 bases from J; bases unmatched to any gene: 3. The CDR3 nucleotides read TGTGCCAGCAGCTTGGGACTAGCGGGGACGGGGGAGCTGTTTTTT. Amino acids: CASSLGLAGTGELFF.

The J gene is TRBJ1-6, the V gene TRBV2, with 7 bases identical to TRBD1. V was pared by 4 bases and J by 4 bases, with 1 base of the junction left unmatched. The germline CDR1 and CDR2 sequences are SNHLY and FYNNEI. There are 14 residues in the CDR3. The CDR3 DNA reads as TGTGCCAGCAGTGGGGACAGTTATAATTCACCCCTCCACTTT. It encodes CASSGDSYNSPLHF.

The V gene is TRBV28, the J gene TRBJ1-2, with D possibly being TRBD1 (5 bases). Germline values: CDR1 MDHEN, CDR2 SYDVKM. V gave up 2 bases and J gave up 1 base, with 17 bases separating them. This CDR3 has 17 amino acids. CDR3 DNA sequence: TGTGCCAGCAGTTTACGACAGATGCTCCGATTTAACTATGGCTACACCTTC. This sequence encodes CASSLRQMLRFNYGYTF.

This clone occurred a few times. This sequence joins TRBV10-1 and TRBJ1-5; no definite D call. The germline V gene encodes CDR1 WNHNN and CDR2 SYGVQD (reference sequence). V lost 3 bases to trimming and J lost 6 bases, with 12 bases between them. The CDR3 loop spans 14 amino acids. DNA for the CDR3: TGCGCCAGCAGTGAAGAGGGCTTGGGTCAGCCCCAGCATTTT. It yields the protein CASSEEGLGQPQHF.

This clone was recorded at least ten times. The genes are TRBV4-2 and TRBJ2-4; tentative D call: TRBD2 (5 bases). Germline V CDR1 and CDR2: LGHNA, YNFKEQ. The CDR3 is made up of 13 amino acids. The V end was cut by 4 bases, the J end by 9 bases, with 13 bases between. CDR3 amino acids: CASSRAVEVIQYF. The CDR3 region has the DNA TGTGCCAGCAGCCGAGCAGTGGAGGTCATTCAGTACTTC.